The T cell receptor beta chain described here comes from a study of T cell responses to AZD1222 COVID-19 vaccine. About the research overall: Pooling of second doses given at about 4 or about 12 weeks was done. General observations from the study: Mapped onto spike, vaccine-associated CD4 TCRs spanned it and were dominant at 160-218 and 743-854. Donors were largely white British and mainly female; clonal diversity was possibly underestimated.

With regard to this clone: Antigen specificity is unknown.

Germline values: CDR1 ENHRY, CDR2 SYGVKD. Trimming took off 2 bases at V and 0 bases at J, with 8 bases between the two ends. The CDR3 is 15 amino acids. TCRdb keeps only in-frame clones here, not all; method: immunoSEQ multiplex PCR. The sample holds around 95,000 clones, roughly 91% seen once. This chain links TRBV10-3 with TRBJ2-1; D call uncertain. The sequence was obtained from an adult in good health. The sample was peripheral blood, taken on day 0 of AZD1222 vaccination. CDR3 nucleotides: TGTGCCATCAGTGAGGGGTTAAGCTCCTACAATGAGCAGTTCTTC. This translates into CAISEGLSSYNEQFF.